The rows below give T cell receptor beta chains drawn from one sample of a study of blood T cell repertoires in COVID-19. Assay used: immunoSEQ multiplex PCR; TCRdb lists only in-frame clones, some missing. The sample carries around 300,000 clones, 75% to 90% recorded once. The sample comprised peripheral blood. The receptor source for this set is a man younger than 30 with active or convalescent COVID-19. CDR3s include the opening cysteine and the closing phenylalanine or tryptophan. A D gene is named only where the DNA matches it firmly. Only some rows state a clone size, as once, few, many or a class for expanded clones.

cdr3_nt cdr3_aa clone_size j_call v_call d_call
TGCGCCAGCAGCTTGGACAACCTTAATCAGCCCCAGCATTTT CASSLDNLNQPQHF - TRBJ1-5 TRBV5-1 -
TGTGCCAGCAGCCCAGACACAGGGGCGCGCAATCAGCCCCAGCATTTT CASSPDTGARNQPQHF - TRBJ1-5 TRBV7-8 TRBD1
TGTGCCAGCAGCTCAGACATTATACCCTACGAGCAGTACTTC CASSSDIIPYEQYF - TRBJ2-7 TRBV7-9 -
TGTGCCAGCAGCTCCCTGAGGGGGACCACCGGGGAGCTGTTTTTT CASSSLRGTTGELFF - TRBJ2-2 TRBV6-5 -
TGCGCCAGCAGCCACAACAGGGAGTTTGGGAACACCATATATTTT CASSHNREFGNTIYF - TRBJ1-3 TRBV4-3 -
TGCGCCAGCAGCGTAGGGCCCGGGGGGCGTTTACCCTCCTACGAGCAGTACTTC CASSVGPGGRLPSYEQYF - TRBJ2-7 TRBV5-1 -
TGTGCCAGCAGCTTTGCTCTCGGCTACGAGCAGTACTTC CASSFALGYEQYF - TRBJ2-7 TRBV7-2 -
TGTGCCAGCAGCCAAGTCCAAGCGGGAGGCCCTGCAGATACGCAGTATTTT CASSQVQAGGPADTQYF once TRBJ2-3 TRBV4-2 TRBD2
TGTGCCAGCAGCTTGGTGCAGATTAATTCACCCCTCCACTTT CASSLVQINSPLHF - TRBJ1-6 TRBV5-6 -
TGTGCCAGCAGTTCCTCGACAGGGTGGTATGGCTACACCTTC CASSSSTGWYGYTF few TRBJ1-2 TRBV28 TRBD1
TGTGCCAGCAGCCGCGAACCCTATGCCTACGAGCAGTACTTC CASSREPYAYEQYF - TRBJ2-7 TRBV27 -
TGTGCCAGCAGCCCGGATTCCAGAGTAGCGGGAGCCCTCACAGATACGCAGTATTTT CASSPDSRVAGALTDTQYF few TRBJ2-3 TRBV3-1/TRBV3-2 TRBD2
TGTGCCAGCAGTTTATCGCCGGGACAGCGAGGCTCCTATAATTCACCCCTCCACTTT CASSLSPGQRGSYNSPLHF - TRBJ1-6 TRBV27 TRBD1
TGTGCCAGTAGTACAGGGGGAGGTTACACTGAAGCTTTCTTT CASSTGGGYTEAFF - TRBJ1-1 TRBV19 TRBD1
TGCGCCAGCAGCTTGGTCTCCCCGCGGGCTGGGGCCAACGTCCTGACTTTC CASSLVSPRAGANVLTF - TRBJ2-6 TRBV5-1 -
TGTGCCAGTAGTATAGTTTACAGGACAGGGAAGAACACTGAAGCTTTCTTT CASSIVYRTGKNTEAFF - TRBJ1-1 TRBV19 TRBD1
TGCGCCAGCAGCTATGGGACAGGGGGCGCTTATCGGGTCACCTTC CASSYGTGGAYRVTF - TRBJ1-2 TRBV4-1 TRBD1
TGTGCCAGCTATGCCTATGTGGTTGGGAACACTGAAGCTTTCTTT CASYAYVVGNTEAFF - TRBJ1-1 TRBV28 -
TGTGCCAGCAGTGAAGACAGGGGCGGTCAGCCCCAGCATTTT CASSEDRGGQPQHF - TRBJ1-5 TRBV2 TRBD1
TGTGCCAGCAGTTACCGACAGGGGGCCGGTTACGAGCAGTACTTC CASSYRQGAGYEQYF - TRBJ2-7 TRBV6-2/TRBV6-3 TRBD1